This T cell receptor (beta chain) was retrieved from a study of T cell changes during pregnancy in multiple sclerosis. Sequencing was performed with immunoSEQ multiplex PCR; in TCRdb, only in-frame clones are kept and a portion is missing. The sample shows some 21,000 clones, 89% of them seen only once. The V end lost 2 bases, the J end lost 5 bases, and 12 bases lay between the germline ends. Looked up from germline, CDR1 is MNHNY and CDR2 is SVGAGI (reference sequence). CDR3 size: 15 residues. The rearrangement links TRBV6-6 to TRBJ2-2; D may be TRBD1 (5 bases). The receptor comes from a female donor in good health, enrolled as a control in a pregnancy study. The sample in question was CD8+ T cells from peripheral blood mononuclear cells, obtained in the second trimester of pregnancy. CDR3: CASSYGADTTGELFF. In nucleotides, the CDR3 is TGTGCCAGCAGTTACGGGGCAGATACGACCGGGGAGCTGTTTTTT.